The rows below give T cell receptor beta chains drawn from one sample of a study of OX40 agonist ivuxolimab in advanced cancers. Measured with immunoSEQ multiplex PCR; TCRdb has only the in-frame clones, and not every one. This sample yields tens of thousands of clones, of which 65% to 90% are seen a single time; around 0.5% belongs to the top ten. Here the sequenced sample was CD4+ or CD8+ T cells sorted from blood, taken in a trial of the OX40 agonist ivuxolimab. The receptors derive from an adult with an advanced solid tumor such as melanoma, head and neck, liver or kidney cancer. Both conserved end residues are part of each CDR3. The D gene is left open where the match is weak. Clone size appears in some rows only: once, few, many, or a class for an expanded clone.

D	size	V	J	CDR3	DNA
.	few	TRBV6-1	TRBJ1-6	CASSPVAYNSPLHF	TGTGCCAGCAGCCCAGTAGCTTATAATTCACCCCTCCACTTT
.	.	TRBV19	TRBJ1-6	CASRRGTADNSPLHF	TGTGCCAGTAGGCGGGGGACGGCTGATAATTCACCCCTCCACTTT
.	.	TRBV6-1	TRBJ2-7	CASRPSAYEQYF	TGTGCCAGCAGACCGTCTGCCTACGAGCAGTACTTC
.	few	TRBV6-5	TRBJ1-1	CASSYSISLNTEAFF	TGTGCCAGCAGTTACTCCATTAGTTTGAACACTGAAGCTTTCTTT
TRBD2	once	TRBV5-4	TRBJ2-3	CASRTGGAATSTDTQYF	TGTGCCAGCAGAACCGGGGGGGCGGCTACTAGCACAGATACGCAGTATTTT
TRBD2	.	TRBV4-2	TRBJ2-1	CASSLLAAPSYNEQFF	TGTGCCAGCAGCCTACTAGCGGCCCCCTCCTACAATGAGCAGTTCTTC
TRBD2	.	TRBV6-5	TRBJ2-5	CASRTGGGETQYF	TGTGCCAGCAGAACGGGAGGAGGGGAGACCCAGTACTTC
TRBD2	.	TRBV6-4	TRBJ2-3	CASSFSGEGRDTQYF	TGTGCCAGCAGCTTTAGCGGGGAGGGTCGGGATACGCAGTATTTT
.	few	TRBV9	TRBJ1-1	CASSDRVNTEAFF	TGTGCCAGCAGCGACAGGGTGAACACTGAAGCTTTCTTT
.	.	TRBV28	TRBJ1-5	CASTNGLFNQPQHF	TGTGCCAGCACTAATGGACTGTTCAATCAGCCCCAGCATTTT
.	.	TRBV5-1	TRBJ1-4	CASSPPVAGNNEKLFF	TGCGCCAGCAGCCCCCCCGTGGCGGGGAATAATGAAAAACTGTTTTTT
.	.	TRBV5-1	TRBJ2-2	CASSPLRQNTGELFF	TGCGCCAGCAGCCCCCTTCGACAGAACACCGGGGAGCTGTTTTTT
TRBD2	.	TRBV5-1	TRBJ2-1	CASSQMPGTRGSEFF	TGCGCCAGCAGCCAAATGCCCGGGACTAGGGGTTCGGAGTTCTTC
TRBD2	few	TRBV30	TRBJ2-3	CAWRLAGARGTDTQYF	TGTGCCTGGAGACTAGCGGGAGCCCGGGGAACAGATACGCAGTATTTT
.	.	TRBV18	TRBJ1-2	CASSPPGSREANYGYTF	TGTGCCAGCTCACCGCCCGGGTCGCGGGAAGCTAACTATGGCTACACCTTC
.	.	TRBV4-1	TRBJ1-5	CASSQLGWQPQHF	TGCGCCAGCAGCCAGCTAGGATGGCAGCCCCAGCATTTT
TRBD2	.	TRBV11-2	TRBJ2-7	CASSLNSGGTYEQYF	TGTGCCAGCAGCTTAAACAGCGGGGGTACCTACGAGCAGTACTTC
.	once	TRBV5-1	TRBJ1-1	CASSLRQLNTEAFF	TGCGCCAGCAGCCTAAGACAGCTGAACACTGAAGCTTTCTTT
.	.	TRBV5-1	TRBJ2-3	CASRAPTDTQYF	TGCGCCAGCAGGGCCCCCACAGATACGCAGTATTTT
.	.	TRBV16	TRBJ1-5	CASRSTLNQPQHF	TGTGCCAGCAGGAGTACGCTCAATCAGCCCCAGCATTTT
.	.	TRBV27	TRBJ1-1	CASSLGPGVSTEAFF	TGTGCCAGCAGTTTAGGTCCAGGGGTGAGCACTGAAGCTTTCTTT
.	.	TRBV7-9	TRBJ1-1	CASSLKNTEAFF	TGTGCCAGCAGCTTAAAGAACACTGAAGCTTTCTTT
.	.	TRBV4-2	TRBJ1-5	CASSLDGGPYSNQPQHF	TGTGCCAGCAGCCTGGACGGGGGACCTTATAGCAATCAGCCCCAGCATTTT
TRBD1	.	TRBV6-5	TRBJ1-2	CASRSRDRGDGYTF	TGTGCCAGCAGATCCCGGGACAGGGGGGATGGCTACACCTTC
.	.	TRBV29-1	TRBJ2-5	CSVGSGKETQYF	TGCAGCGTCGGGTCGGGTAAAGAGACCCAGTACTTC
TRBD1	.	TRBV19	TRBJ2-2	CASSPDRGDTGELFF	TGTGCCAGTAGTCCCGACAGGGGGGACACCGGGGAGCTGTTTTTT
TRBD2	few	TRBV10-3	TRBJ2-4	CAISESGRVNIQYF	TGTGCCATCAGTGAGTCTGGGAGGGTAAACATTCAGTACTTC
.	.	TRBV2	TRBJ2-4	CASSTDGLATKNIQYF	TGTGCCAGCAGTACGGACGGCCTAGCAACCAAAAACATTCAGTACTTC
.	.	TRBV6-5	TRBJ1-3	CASSYSGQVGNTIYF	TGTGCCAGCAGTTACTCGGGACAAGTCGGAAACACCATATATTTT
.	.	TRBV4-1	TRBJ2-7	CASSQRDGGEQYF	TGCGCCAGCAGCCAACGGGATGGGGGCGAGCAGTACTTC
TRBD1	.	TRBV5-6	TRBJ1-2	CASSTYRTGANYGYTF	TGTGCCAGCAGCACTTACCGGACAGGGGCTAACTATGGCTACACCTTC
.	.	TRBV10-3	TRBJ1-1	CAISRANTEAFF	TGTGCCATCAGTCGGGCGAACACTGAAGCTTTCTTT
.	.	TRBV2	TRBJ1-4	CASSGVGNEKLFF	TGTGCCAGCAGTGGAGTGGGGAATGAAAAACTGTTTTTT
TRBD1	.	TRBV11-2	TRBJ1-4	CASSLKGGAGFLGNEKLFF	TGTGCCAGCAGCTTAAAAGGGGGCGCAGGTTTTTTGGGGAATGAAAAACTGTTTTTT
.	.	TRBV11-3	TRBJ2-7	CASSTRDNYEQYF	TGTGCCAGCAGTACCCGGGACAACTACGAGCAGTACTTC
.	.	TRBV6-6	TRBJ1-3	CASSPQGNTIYF	TGTGCCAGCAGTCCCCAGGGAAACACCATATATTTT
TRBD1	.	TRBV28	TRBJ1-2	CASRAEGSGTGSYGYTF	TGTGCCAGCAGGGCCGAGGGTTCCGGGACAGGGAGCTATGGCTACACCTTC
.	.	TRBV6-6	TRBJ2-7	CASSDGYYEQYF	TGTGCCAGCAGTGACGGGTACTACGAGCAGTACTTC
.	.	TRBV2	TRBJ2-5	CASSEAQRALSQTQYF	TGTGCCAGCAGTGAAGCGCAAAGGGCGCTTAGCCAGACCCAGTACTTC
.	once	TRBV7-2	TRBJ2-5	CASSFQGAQETQYF	TGTGCCAGCAGCTTCCAGGGCGCCCAAGAGACCCAGTACTTC
TRBD2	.	TRBV19	TRBJ2-5	CASSSNGRGDGGETQYF	TGTGCCAGTAGTTCGAACGGACGGGGGGACGGTGGGGAGACCCAGTACTTC
TRBD2	.	TRBV15	TRBJ2-1	CATSRGAGAGGKNEQFF	TGTGCCACCAGCAGAGGAGCGGGAGCGGGAGGAAAAAATGAGCAGTTCTTC
.	.	TRBV11-3	TRBJ2-3	CASRPFSTDTQYF	TGTGCCAGCAGACCCTTTAGCACAGATACGCAGTATTTT
.	.	TRBV10-1	TRBJ2-7	CASSDISASLEQYF	TGCGCCAGCAGTGATATATCGGCTAGCCTCGAGCAGTACTTC
.	.	TRBV29-1	TRBJ1-1	CSVGRGTEAFF	TGCAGCGTTGGGCGGGGCACTGAAGCTTTCTTT
TRBD1	.	TRBV6-4	TRBJ2-1	CASSGTGKNEQFF	TGTGCCAGCAGTGGGACAGGCAAAAATGAGCAGTTCTTC
.	.	TRBV2	TRBJ2-5	CASSVFRGQETQYF	TGTGCCAGCAGTGTTTTCAGGGGCCAAGAGACCCAGTACTTC
TRBD2	.	TRBV5-1	TRBJ2-7	CASSLGPGLNYEQYF	TGCGCCAGCAGCTTGGGACCGGGACTAAACTACGAGCAGTACTTC
TRBD1	.	TRBV6-5	TRBJ1-2	CASSPQGQGGYTF	TGTGCCAGCAGTCCCCAGGGACAGGGTGGCTACACCTTC
TRBD2	once	TRBV7-9	TRBJ2-2	CASSLATGGHGELFF	TGTGCCAGCAGCTTAGCGACGGGAGGGCACGGGGAGCTGTTTTTT
.	.	TRBV29-1	TRBJ2-5	CSVAGQTAQETQYF	TGCAGCGTTGCCGGACAGACCGCCCAAGAGACCCAGTACTTC
.	.	TRBV21-1	TRBJ2-2	CASSKGEMGQGLNTGELFF	TGTGCCAGCAGCAAAGGGGAAATGGGACAGGGGCTTAACACCGGGGAGCTGTTTTTT
TRBD2	.	TRBV9	TRBJ2-7	CASSPFAGGPYEQYF	TGTGCCAGCAGCCCCTTTGCGGGGGGCCCCTACGAGCAGTACTTC
TRBD1	.	TRBV25-1	TRBJ2-2	CASSEPTGVGGELFF	TGTGCCAGCAGTGAACCGACAGGGGTTGGCGGGGAGCTGTTTTTT